The 29 T cell receptor beta chains presented below share a single source sample, sequenced in a study of graft-versus-host responses after intestinal transplantation. Graft material was processed, releasing intraepithelial and lamina propria lymphocytes. Data came from immunoSEQ multiplex PCR; TCRdb stores just in-frame clones and leaves some out. Of around 17,000 clones in the sample, more than 80% were seen once. Sequencing was performed on ileum tissue, taken roughly 3.5 months after intestinal transplant. All receptors come from a human patient who received an intestinal transplant, so some T cells may come from the graft donor.

This clone showed up just a few times. The J gene is TRBJ2-2, the V gene TRBV7-2; 10 nucleotides match TRBD2. This CDR3 is 15 amino acids long. V was clipped by 5 bases and J by 4 bases; unmatched bases: 4. The germline V gene has CDR1 SGHTA and CDR2 FQGNSA. CDR3 in amino acids: CASSPRLAGTGELFF. The CDR3 region has the DNA TGTGCCAGCAGCCCACGACTAGCGGGCACCGGGGAGCTGTTTTTT.

V is TRBV5-1 and J is TRBJ2-7; D is unresolved. Between the trimmed V and J ends, which lost 3 bases and 3 bases, there was a span of 13 bases. The CDR3 is made up of 14 amino acids. In germline, CDR1 is SGHRS, CDR2 YFSETQ. DNA for the CDR3: TGCGCCAGCAGCTGCCCTTACGTCTACTACGAGCAGTACTTC. Amino acids: CASSCPYVYYEQYF. Full variable domain (missing parts from reference TRBV5-1 and TRBJ2-7): KAGVTQTPRYLIKTRGQQVTLSCSPISGHRSVSWYQQTPGQGLQFLFEYFSETQRNKGNFPGRFSGRQFSNSRSEMNVSTLELGDSALYLCASSCPYVYYEQYFGPGTRLTVT.

The table lists this clone with a few counts. The rearrangement joins TRBV5-8 to TRBJ2-1; possibly TRBD2 for D (6 bases). The V end was cut by 4 bases, the J end by 0 bases, with 11 bases between. The length of the CDR3 is 15 residues. Germline CDR1 SGHTS, CDR2 YDEGEE. As DNA, the CDR3 is TGTGCCAGCAGCCCGGGGACTTACTCCTACAATGAGCAGTTCTTC. It codes for CASSPGTYSYNEQFF.

This chain joins TRBV7-4 and TRBJ1-2; D is ambiguous. This CDR3 region has 12 residues. Germline V lookup: CDR1 SGHVT, CDR2 SQSDAQ. V lost 5 bases to trimming and J lost 8 bases, with 12 bases between them. CDR3 amino acids: CASSPRMCGYTF. CDR3 coding DNA: TGTGCCAGCAGCCCCAGGATGTGCGGCTACACCTTC.

V gene TRBV4-1 combines with J gene TRBJ2-1; maybe TRBD1 (6 bases). Between the trimmed V and J ends, which lost 4 bases and 5 bases, there was a span of 18 bases. CDR1 is MGHRA, CDR2 YSYEKL, per germline. The CDR3 is 16 amino acids. The CDR3 DNA reads TGCGCCAGCAGCCTAGTTTACAGGGCGATGCACAATGAGCAGTTCTTC. Residues: CASSLVYRAMHNEQFF.

The chain is built from TRBV7-2 and TRBJ2-3; D gene ambiguous. Germline CDR1 reads SGHTA; CDR2 reads FQGNSA. The CDR3 is 14 amino acids. The germline V and J ends were trimmed by 1 base and 2 bases, with 7 bases remaining between them. CDR3: CASSLESYTDTQYF. For the CDR3, the DNA is TGTGCCAGCAGCTTAGAGTCCTACACAGATACGCAGTATTTT.

The CDR3 here is CATSRDAGIWANYGYTF. CDR3 nucleotide sequence: TGTGCCACCAGCAGAGATGCAGGGATCTGGGCTAACTATGGCTACACCTTC. This chain uses TRBV15 with TRBJ1-2, with D tentatively TRBD1 (5 bases). CDR1 is LNHNV and CDR2 is YYDKDF in the germline V gene (reference sequence). V was shortened by 0 bases and J by 0 bases, with 14 bases between the two germline ends. CDR3 length: 17 residues.

The genes are TRBV27 and TRBJ1-1; D may be TRBD1 (6 bases). The germline V gene has CDR1 MNHEY and CDR2 SMNVEV (reference sequence). V dropped 1 base and J dropped 5 bases, with 11 bases sitting between them. The CDR3 sequence is 14 residues long. Here the CDR3 reads CASSLFRGWTEAFF. The CDR3 DNA sequence: TGTGCCAGCAGTTTATTCAGGGGCTGGACTGAAGCTTTCTTT.

In DNA form, the CDR3 reads TGTGCCAGCAGGAAGGACAGGGGTGACACCATATATTTT. Its translation is CASRKDRGDTIYF. The rearrangement joins TRBV28 to TRBJ1-3; 9 bases are shared with TRBD1. The junction had 5 bases not matched to a gene; V was cut back by 6 bases and J by 8 bases. Per germline, CDR1 MDHEN and CDR2 SYDVKM. CDR3 length: 13 residues. Supplemented by reference TRBV28 and TRBJ1-3, the full variable domain reads DVKVTQSSRYLVKRTGEKVFLECVQDMDHENMFWYRQDPGLGLRLIYFSYDVKMKEKGDIPEGYSVSREKKERFSLILESASTNQTSMYLCASRKDRGDTIYFGEGSWLTVV.

The sample holds one count of this clone. The rearrangement links TRBV11-1 to TRBJ2-7; 10 bases align to TRBD1. CDR1 SGHAT and CDR2 FQDESV come from the germline V gene (reference sequence). Trimming removed 6 bases from V and 0 bases from J; junction bases left unmatched: 11. This CDR3 contains 17 residues. CDR3: CASSSANRTGGSYEQYF. The CDR3 region has the DNA TGTGCCAGCAGTTCAGCAAACAGGACAGGGGGCTCCTACGAGCAGTACTTC.

This chain links TRBV7-3 with TRBJ1-1; D gene ambiguous. Per the germline V gene, CDR1 is SGHTA and CDR2 is FQGTGA. The germline V and J ends were trimmed by 3 bases and 3 bases, with 11 bases remaining between them. The CDR3 covers 14 residues. CDR3: CASSLLGVDTEAFF. For the CDR3, the DNA is TGTGCCAGCAGCTTGCTCGGAGTGGACACTGAAGCTTTCTTT.

The rearrangement joins TRBV7-9 to TRBJ1-4; a weak D match, TRBD1 (6 bases). In germline, CDR1 is SEHNR, CDR2 FQNEAQ (reference sequence). V shed 0 bases and J shed 6 bases, with 11 bases lying between them. The CDR3 runs 15 residues. This CDR3 reads CASSLATGPDEKLFF. In DNA, the CDR3 is TGTGCCAGCAGCTTAGCGACAGGTCCCGATGAAAAACTGTTTTTT.

The V call is TRBV15, the J call TRBJ2-7; 8 bases fit TRBD1. V gave up 1 base and J gave up 0 bases; unmatched junction bases: 5. Germline lookup yields CDR1 LNHNV and CDR2 YYDKDF (reference sequence). The CDR3 contains 16 residues. In DNA form, the CDR3 reads TGTGCCACCAGCAGAGTACGGGACAGGTTCTCCTACGAGCAGTACTTC. Translated, it gives CATSRVRDRFSYEQYF. The whole variable domain, filled in from reference TRBV15 and TRBJ2-7, reads DAMVIQNPRYQVTQFGKPVTLSCSQTLNHNVMYWYQQKSSQAPKLLFHYYDKDFNNEADTPDNFQSRRPNTSFCFLDIRSPGLGDTAMYLCATSRVRDRFSYEQYFGPGTRLTVT.

For this clone: At one end the junction does not follow the germline gene, possibly because of a read error. The rearrangement joins TRBV4-2 to TRBJ1-3, with 10 bases that match TRBD1. The CDR3 is 14 amino acids. Germline V gives CDR1 LGHNA, CDR2 YNFKEQ. Here the CDR3 reads CASSRWTGGNTVYF. CDR3 DNA sequence: TGTGCCAGCAGCCGGTGGACAGGGGGAAACACCGTATATTTT.

The chain carries TRBV4-1 and TRBJ2-1; 9 bases agree with TRBD2. The CDR3 loop spans 17 amino acids. The junction had 5 bases not matched to a gene; V was cut back by 2 bases and J by 0 bases. CDR1 is MGHRA, CDR2 YSYEKL, per germline. CDR3: CASSQPLAGVSYNEQFF. For the CDR3, the DNA is TGCGCCAGCAGCCAACCGTTAGCGGGAGTCTCCTACAATGAGCAGTTCTTC.

This clone showed up just once. The chain couples TRBV7-3 to TRBJ2-3; 8 positions agree with TRBD2. CDR3 length: 14 residues. Germline CDR1 reads SGHTA; CDR2 reads FQGTGA. With 2 bases clipped from V and 4 bases from J, the junction kept 2 bases outside the gene matches. The DNA of the CDR3 is TGTGCCAGCAGCTTATCAGCGGGGGCAGATACGCAGTATTTT. It translates to CASSLSAGADTQYF.

This clone was picked up one time. This chain's CDR3 is CASSLGQGAAGNTIYF. DNA for the CDR3: TGTGCCAGCAGCCTCGGGCAGGGGGCGGCTGGAAACACCATATATTTT. This chain connects TRBV7-9 to TRBJ1-3; 8 bases agree with TRBD1. CDR1 is SEHNR and CDR2 is FQNEAQ in the germline V gene (reference sequence). The CDR3 loop spans 16 amino acids. The V segment lost 5 bases and the J segment 2 bases; nucleotides outside the gene matches: 8. Looking up the rest from reference TRBV7-9 and TRBJ1-3 gives the full variable domain: DTGVSQNPRHKITKRGQNVTFRCDPISEHNRLYWYRQTLGQGPEFLTYFQNEAQLEKSRLLSDRFSAERPKGSFSTLEIQRTEQGDSAMYLCASSLGQGAAGNTIYFGEGSWLTVV.

This clone has a handful of counts. Written as DNA, the CDR3 is TGTGCCAGCGGGAGGCGTTATGAAATCACAGATACGCAGTATTTT. Translation: CASGRRYEITDTQYF. V is TRBV13 and J is TRBJ2-3, with D possibly TRBD2 on 6 matching bases. The CDR3 covers 15 residues. The germline CDR1 and CDR2 sequences are PRHDT and FYEKMQ (reference sequence). Trimming pared 8 bases from V and 2 bases from J, leaving 17 bases between.

The gene calls are TRBV4-2 and TRBJ2-3, with 10 nucleotides matching TRBD2. Germline CDR1 is LGHNA and CDR2 is YNFKEQ. CDR3 length: 16 amino acids. V lost 0 bases and J lost 5; bases outside the gene matches: 5. The CDR3 here is CASSQDPGLALDTQYF. Written as DNA, the CDR3 is TGTGCCAGCAGCCAAGACCCGGGACTAGCGCTAGATACGCAGTATTTT.

This CDR3 reads CASSQGPRRFNEQFF. DNA of the CDR3: TGTGCCAGCAGCCAGGGACCCAGGAGGTTCAATGAGCAGTTCTTC. The rearrangement joins TRBV7-6 to TRBJ2-1; D tentatively reads TRBD1 or TRBD2 (5 bases each). Germline CDR1 and CDR2: SGHVS and FNYEAQ. CDR3 length: 15 amino acids. V lost 5 bases to trimming and J lost 6 bases, with 17 bases between them. Full variable domain (missing parts from reference TRBV7-6 and TRBJ2-1): GAGVSQSPRYKVTKRGQDVALRCDPISGHVSLYWYRQALGQGPEFLTYFNYEAQQDKSGLPNDRFSAERPEGSISTLTIQRTEQRDSAMYRCASSQGPRRFNEQFFGPGTRLTVL.

This clone is labeled medium-sized (0.01 to 0.1%). The V call is TRBV16, the J call TRBJ1-2, with D perhaps matching TRBD1 (5 bases). Between the trimmed V and J ends, which lost 1 base and 6 bases, there was a span of 15 bases. Germline V gene lookup returns CDR1 KGHSY and CDR2 FQNENV. The CDR3 has 15 residues. The CDR3 bases are TGTGCCAGCAGCCAATATTACCAGGGAAGTGATGGCTACACCTTC. It translates to CASSQYYQGSDGYTF.

This chain links TRBV5-6 with TRBJ2-1; 7 nucleotides line up with TRBD1. V gave up 4 bases and J gave up 4 bases; unmatched junction bases: 11. CDR1 and CDR2 (germline): SGHDT, YYEEEE. This CDR3 spans 16 amino acids. CDR3 sequence reads: CASSVGQPNFYNEQFF. The CDR3 DNA is TGTGCCAGCAGCGTGGGACAGCCCAACTTTTACAATGAGCAGTTCTTC.

V gene TRBV7-3 combines with J gene TRBJ2-1, with 10 bases lining up with TRBD2. The CDR3 runs to 15 residues. With V trimmed by 5 bases and J by 5 bases, 6 bases remained unmatched. In germline, CDR1 is SGHTA, CDR2 FQGTGA. The CDR3 DNA sequence: TGTGCCAGCAGCGATTGGACTAGCGGCCACAATGAGCAGTTCTTC. Amino acid sequence: CASSDWTSGHNEQFF.

This sequence joins TRBV7-6 and TRBJ1-1, with D possibly TRBD1 on 6 matching bases. The CDR3 contains 16 residues. Deletions cut 2 bases from V and 7 bases from J, with 20 bases between. Germline V gene lookup returns CDR1 SGHVS and CDR2 FNYEAQ. Here the CDR3 DNA reads TGTGCCAGCAGCTTACTCCGGGACACTCCCGCGGGTGAAGCTTTCTTT. It codes for CASSLLRDTPAGEAFF.

The CDR3 coding sequence is TGTGCCAGCAGTTACCAAGGGCGGGGTGAGCAGTTCTTC. This codes for CASSYQGRGEQFF. The chain joins TRBV6-5 to TRBJ2-1; D might be TRBD2 (6 bases). Germline V gives CDR1 MNHEY, CDR2 SVGAGI. The V and J ends lost 2 bases and 9 bases respectively, with 11 bases between them. The CDR3 has 13 amino acids.

V is TRBV28 and J is TRBJ2-1; the match to TRBD1 covers 7 bases. Trimming cost V 6 bases and J 2 bases; bases outside gene matches: 4. This CDR3 is 14 amino acids long. Per germline, CDR1 MDHEN and CDR2 SYDVKM. CDR3 protein: CASRETGTYNEQFF. DNA of the CDR3: TGTGCCAGCAGAGAGACAGGGACCTACAATGAGCAGTTCTTC. Full variable domain (missing parts from reference TRBV28 and TRBJ2-1): DVKVTQSSRYLVKRTGEKVFLECVQDMDHENMFWYRQDPGLGLRLIYFSYDVKMKEKGDIPEGYSVSREKKERFSLILESASTNQTSMYLCASRETGTYNEQFFGPGTRLTVL.

The chain has TRBV11-2 and TRBJ2-5, with D possibly being TRBD2 (6 bases). The J call is uncertain, as TRBJ2-7 better fits the DNA end. The CDR3 runs 15 residues. Germline V lookup: CDR1 SGHAT, CDR2 FQNNGV. CDR3 in amino acids: CASSLMGGGFYEQYF. The CDR3 DNA is TGTGCCAGCAGCTTAATGGGAGGTGGATTCTACGAGCAGTACTTC.

The V gene is TRBV28, the J gene TRBJ2-2; the D is unclear. This CDR3 has 14 residues. V dropped 5 bases and J dropped 3 bases, with 10 bases sitting between them. Germline V gives CDR1 MDHEN, CDR2 SYDVKM. This chain's CDR3 is CASSHIIYTGELFF. The CDR3 DNA is TGTGCCAGCAGTCACATAATATACACCGGGGAGCTGTTTTTT.

The V gene is TRBV6-4, the J gene TRBJ2-1; TRBD2 agrees at 11 bases. CDR1 is MRHNA, CDR2 SNTAGT, per germline. V shed 5 bases and J 9 bases; nucleotides not matched to a gene: 9. This CDR3 is built from 15 residues. The CDR3 reads CASSKLAGAPTEQFF. DNA of the CDR3: TGTGCCAGCAGTAAACTAGCGGGAGCGCCTACTGAGCAGTTCTTC.